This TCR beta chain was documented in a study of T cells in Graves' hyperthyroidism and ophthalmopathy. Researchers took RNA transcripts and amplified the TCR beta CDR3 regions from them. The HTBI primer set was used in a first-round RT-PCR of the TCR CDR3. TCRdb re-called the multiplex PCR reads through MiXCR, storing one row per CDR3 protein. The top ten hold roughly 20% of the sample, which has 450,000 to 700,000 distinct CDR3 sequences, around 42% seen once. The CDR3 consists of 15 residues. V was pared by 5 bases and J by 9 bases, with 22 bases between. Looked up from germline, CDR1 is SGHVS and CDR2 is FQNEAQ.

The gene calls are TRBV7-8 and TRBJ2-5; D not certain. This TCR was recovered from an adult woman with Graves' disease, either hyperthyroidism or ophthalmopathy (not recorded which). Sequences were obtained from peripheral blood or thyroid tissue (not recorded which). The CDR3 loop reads CASSPGPKPAMAQYF. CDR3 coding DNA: TGTGCCAGCAGCCCAGGACCTAAACCGGCAATGGCCCAGTACTTC.